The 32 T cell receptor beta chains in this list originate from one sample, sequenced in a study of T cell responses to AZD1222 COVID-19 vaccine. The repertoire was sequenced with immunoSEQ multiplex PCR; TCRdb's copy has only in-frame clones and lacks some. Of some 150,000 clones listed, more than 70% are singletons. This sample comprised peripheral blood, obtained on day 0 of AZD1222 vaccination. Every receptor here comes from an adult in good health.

CDR3 sequence: CASRANPYGYTF. The CDR3 coding sequence is TGTGCCAGCAGGGCGAATCCTTATGGCTACACCTTC. This sequence joins TRBV6-5 and TRBJ1-2; unclear D gene. V gave up 6 bases and J gave up 5 bases, with 10 bases separating them. The length of the CDR3 is 12 residues. From germline, CDR1 is MNHEY and CDR2 SVGAGI.

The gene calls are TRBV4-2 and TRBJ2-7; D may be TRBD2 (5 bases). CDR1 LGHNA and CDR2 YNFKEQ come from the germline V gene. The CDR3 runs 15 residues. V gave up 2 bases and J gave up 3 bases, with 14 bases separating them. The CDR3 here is CASSQNSGLSYEQYF. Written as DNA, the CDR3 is TGTGCCAGCAGCCAAAATTCCGGACTGAGCTACGAGCAGTACTTC.

The CDR3: CASRWDTVNTEAFF. The CDR3 DNA reads as TGTGCCAGCAGGTGGGACACCGTGAACACTGAAGCTTTCTTT. V is TRBV2 and J is TRBJ1-1; D perhaps matches TRBD1 (6 bases). Germline values: CDR1 SNHLY, CDR2 FYNNEI. The CDR3 loop spans 14 amino acids. Trimming removed 6 bases at V and 0 bases at J, with 11 bases between.

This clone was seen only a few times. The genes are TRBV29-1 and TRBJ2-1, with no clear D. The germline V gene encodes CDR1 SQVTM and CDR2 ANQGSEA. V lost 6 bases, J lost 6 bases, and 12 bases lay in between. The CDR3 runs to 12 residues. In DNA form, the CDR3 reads TGCAGCGTCCGGACGAAATCCAATGAGCAGTTCTTC. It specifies CSVRTKSNEQFF.

The CDR3 nucleotides read TGTGCTAGTGGTGGGACGAGGGATACGCAGTATTTT. Translated: CASGGTRDTQYF. The V and J genes are TRBV12-5 and TRBJ2-3; D might be TRBD1 or TRBD2, each matching 5 bases. Germline CDR1 and CDR2: LGHNT and FRNRAP. The CDR3 extends over 12 amino acids. V shed 5 bases and J shed 6 bases, with 9 bases lying between them.

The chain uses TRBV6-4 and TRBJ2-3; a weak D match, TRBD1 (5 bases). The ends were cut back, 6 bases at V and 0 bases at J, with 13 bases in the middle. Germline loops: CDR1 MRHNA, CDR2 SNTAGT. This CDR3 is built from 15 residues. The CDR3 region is CASSPGHLSTDTQYF. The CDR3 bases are TGTGCCAGCAGCCCCGGACACCTTAGCACAGATACGCAGTATTTT.

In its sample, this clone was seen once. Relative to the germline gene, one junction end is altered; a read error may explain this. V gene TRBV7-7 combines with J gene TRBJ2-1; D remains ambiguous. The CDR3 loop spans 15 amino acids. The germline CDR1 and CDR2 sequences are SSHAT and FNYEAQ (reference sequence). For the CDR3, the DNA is TGTGCTAGCAGCCCCCGGGCAAATCCTTACAATGAGCAGTTCTTC. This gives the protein CASSPRANPYNEQFF.

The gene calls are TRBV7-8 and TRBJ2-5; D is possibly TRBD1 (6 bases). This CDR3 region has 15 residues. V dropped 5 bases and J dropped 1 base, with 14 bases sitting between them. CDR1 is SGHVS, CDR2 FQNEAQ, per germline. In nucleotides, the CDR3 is TGTGCCAGCAGCCCAGGGGACACTATCCAAGAGACCCAGTACTTC. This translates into CASSPGDTIQETQYF.

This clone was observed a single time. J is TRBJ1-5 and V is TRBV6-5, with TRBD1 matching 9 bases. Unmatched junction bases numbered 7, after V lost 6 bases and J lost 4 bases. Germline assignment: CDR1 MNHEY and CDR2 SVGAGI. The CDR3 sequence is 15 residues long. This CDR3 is CASRAGTGLNQPQHF. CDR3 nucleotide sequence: TGTGCCAGCAGAGCCGGGACAGGGCTAAATCAGCCCCAGCATTTT.

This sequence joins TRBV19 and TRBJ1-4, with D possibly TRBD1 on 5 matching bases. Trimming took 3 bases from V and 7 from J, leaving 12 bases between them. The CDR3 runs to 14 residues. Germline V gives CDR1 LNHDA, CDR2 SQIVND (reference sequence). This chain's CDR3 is CASSIVQGAEKLFF. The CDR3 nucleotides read TGTGCCAGTAGTATCGTCCAGGGAGCTGAAAAACTGTTTTTT.

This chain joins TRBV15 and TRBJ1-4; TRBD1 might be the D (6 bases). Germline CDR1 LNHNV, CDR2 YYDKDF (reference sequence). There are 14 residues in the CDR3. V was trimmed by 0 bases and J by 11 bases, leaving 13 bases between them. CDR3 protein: CATSRDRGARKLFF. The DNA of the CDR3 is TGTGCCACCAGCAGAGATAGGGGGGCTCGCAAACTGTTTTTT.

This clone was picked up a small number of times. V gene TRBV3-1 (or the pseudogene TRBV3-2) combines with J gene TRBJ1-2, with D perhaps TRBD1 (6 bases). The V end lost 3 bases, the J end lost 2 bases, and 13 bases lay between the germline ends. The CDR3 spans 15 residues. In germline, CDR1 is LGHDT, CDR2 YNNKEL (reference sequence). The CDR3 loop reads CASSQRPGTNYGYTF. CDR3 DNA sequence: TGTGCCAGCAGCCAGAGGCCAGGGACAAACTATGGCTACACCTTC.

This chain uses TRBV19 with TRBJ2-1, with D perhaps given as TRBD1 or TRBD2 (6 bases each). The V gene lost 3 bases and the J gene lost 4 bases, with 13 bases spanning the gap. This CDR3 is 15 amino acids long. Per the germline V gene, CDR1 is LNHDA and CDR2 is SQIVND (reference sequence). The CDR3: CASSILGGLYNEQFF. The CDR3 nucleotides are TGTGCCAGTAGTATTCTGGGGGGCCTATACAATGAGCAGTTCTTC.

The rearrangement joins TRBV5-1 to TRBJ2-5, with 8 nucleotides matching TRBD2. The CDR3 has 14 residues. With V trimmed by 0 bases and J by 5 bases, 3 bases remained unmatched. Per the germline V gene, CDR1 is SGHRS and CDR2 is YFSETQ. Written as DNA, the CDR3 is TGCGCCAGCAGCTTGGGACTAGCGAGGGAGACCCAGTACTTC. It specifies CASSLGLARETQYF.

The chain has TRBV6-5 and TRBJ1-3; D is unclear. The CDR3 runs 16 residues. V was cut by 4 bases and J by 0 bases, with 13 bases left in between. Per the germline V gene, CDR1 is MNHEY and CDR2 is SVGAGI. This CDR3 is CASSFLSPLSGNTIYF. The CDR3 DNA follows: TGTGCCAGCAGTTTCCTATCTCCCCTCTCTGGAAACACCATATATTTT.

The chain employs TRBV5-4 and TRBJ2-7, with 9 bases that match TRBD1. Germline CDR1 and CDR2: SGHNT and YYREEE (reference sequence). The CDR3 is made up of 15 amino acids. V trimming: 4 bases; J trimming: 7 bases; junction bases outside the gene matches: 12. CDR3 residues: CASSTPGQGPFEQYF. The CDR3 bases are TGTGCCAGCAGCACTCCGGGACAGGGACCCTTTGAGCAGTACTTC.

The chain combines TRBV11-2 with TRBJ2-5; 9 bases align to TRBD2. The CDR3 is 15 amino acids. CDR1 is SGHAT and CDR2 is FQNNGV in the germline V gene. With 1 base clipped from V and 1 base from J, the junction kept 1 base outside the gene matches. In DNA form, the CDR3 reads TGTGCCAGCAGCTTAGTAGCGGGAGTCCAAGAGACCCAGTACTTC. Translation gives CASSLVAGVQETQYF. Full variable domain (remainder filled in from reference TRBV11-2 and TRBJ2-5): EAGVAQSPRYKIIEKRQSVAFWCNPISGHATLYWYQQILGQGPKLLIQFQNNGVVDDSQLPKDRFSAERLKGVDSTLKIQPAKLEDSAVYLCASSLVAGVQETQYFGPGTRLLVL.

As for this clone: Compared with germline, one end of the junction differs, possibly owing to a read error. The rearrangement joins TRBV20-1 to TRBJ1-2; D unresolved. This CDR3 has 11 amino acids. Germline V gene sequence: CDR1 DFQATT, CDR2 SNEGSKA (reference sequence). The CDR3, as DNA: TGCAGTGCTAGAGATCCAGTCCTTCTTTCCTTC. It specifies CSARDPVLLSF.

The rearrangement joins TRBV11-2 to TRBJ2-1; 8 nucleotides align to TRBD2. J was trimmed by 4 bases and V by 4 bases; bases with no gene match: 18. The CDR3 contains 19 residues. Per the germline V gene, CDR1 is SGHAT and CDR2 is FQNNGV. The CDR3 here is CASSSPVSGRGGSYNEQFF. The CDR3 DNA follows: TGTGCCAGCAGCTCCCCAGTGAGCGGGAGAGGGGGGAGTTACAATGAGCAGTTCTTC.

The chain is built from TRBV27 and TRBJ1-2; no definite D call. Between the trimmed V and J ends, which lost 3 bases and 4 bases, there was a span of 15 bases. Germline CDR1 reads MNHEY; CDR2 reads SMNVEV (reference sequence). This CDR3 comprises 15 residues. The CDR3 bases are TGTGCCAGCAGTTTGACCCCCGGAAAATTCTATGGCTACACCTTC. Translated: CASSLTPGKFYGYTF.

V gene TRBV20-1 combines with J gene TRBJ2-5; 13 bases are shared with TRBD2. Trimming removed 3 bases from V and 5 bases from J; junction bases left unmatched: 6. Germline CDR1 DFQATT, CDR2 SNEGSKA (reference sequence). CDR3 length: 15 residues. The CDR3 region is CSASRTSGSVETQYF. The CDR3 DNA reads TGCAGTGCTAGTCGGACTAGCGGGAGTGTGGAGACCCAGTACTTC.

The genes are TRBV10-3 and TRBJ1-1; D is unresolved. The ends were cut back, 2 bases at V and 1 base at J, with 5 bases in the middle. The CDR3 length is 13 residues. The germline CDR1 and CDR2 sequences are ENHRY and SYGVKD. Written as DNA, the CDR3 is TGTGCCATCAGTGAGATGGAGAACACTGAAGCTTTCTTT. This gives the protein CAISEMENTEAFF.

In nucleotides, the CDR3 is TGTGCCACAACCGGGACAGGGAATGAAAAACTGTTTTTT. Protein sequence: CATTGTGNEKLFF. This rearrangement joins TRBV10-3 to TRBJ1-4, with 9 bases matching TRBD1. The germline CDR1 and CDR2 sequences are ENHRY and SYGVKD. This CDR3 is 13 amino acids long. V was pared by 10 bases and J by 5 bases, with 5 bases of the junction left unmatched.

In DNA form, the CDR3 reads TGTGCCAGCAGCCCGAACAGGGGGCAAAACTATGGCTACACCTTC. Protein: CASSPNRGQNYGYTF. The chain joins TRBV5-5 to TRBJ1-2; 9 bases agree with TRBD1. The V gene's germline CDR1 is SGHKS and CDR2 YYEKEE (reference sequence). The CDR3 runs to 15 residues. Trimming at V came to 4 bases and at J to 2 bases, leaving 6 bases not matched to a gene.

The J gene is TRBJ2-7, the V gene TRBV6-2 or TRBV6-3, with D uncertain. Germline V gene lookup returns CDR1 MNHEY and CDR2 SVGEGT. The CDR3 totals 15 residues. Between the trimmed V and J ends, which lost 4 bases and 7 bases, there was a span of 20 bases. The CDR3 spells CASSSAGRVVREQYF. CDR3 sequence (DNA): TGTGCCAGCAGTTCGGCAGGACGGGTCGTTCGTGAGCAGTACTTC.

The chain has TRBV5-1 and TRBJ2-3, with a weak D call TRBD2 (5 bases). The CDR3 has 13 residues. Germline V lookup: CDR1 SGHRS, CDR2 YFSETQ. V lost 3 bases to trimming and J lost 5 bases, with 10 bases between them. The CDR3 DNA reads TGCGCCAGCAGCTCGGGTGGAGGAGATACGCAGTATTTT. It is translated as CASSSGGGDTQYF. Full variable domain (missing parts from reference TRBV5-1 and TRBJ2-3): KAGVTQTPRYLIKTRGQQVTLSCSPISGHRSVSWYQQTPGQGLQFLFEYFSETQRNKGNFPGRFSGRQFSNSRSEMNVSTLELGDSALYLCASSSGGGDTQYFGPGTRLTVL.

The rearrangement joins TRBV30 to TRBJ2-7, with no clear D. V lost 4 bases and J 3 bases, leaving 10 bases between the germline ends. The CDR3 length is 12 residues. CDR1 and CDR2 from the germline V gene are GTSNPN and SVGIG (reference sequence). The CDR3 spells CAWNNRYYEQYF. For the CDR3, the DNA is TGTGCCTGGAATAACAGATACTACGAGCAGTACTTC.

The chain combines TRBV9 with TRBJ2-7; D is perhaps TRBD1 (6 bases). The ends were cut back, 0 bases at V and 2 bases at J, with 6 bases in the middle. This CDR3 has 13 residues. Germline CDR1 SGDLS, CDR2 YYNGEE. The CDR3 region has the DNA TGTGCCAGCAGCGTAGAGGGGGCCTACGAGCAGTACTTC. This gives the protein CASSVEGAYEQYF.

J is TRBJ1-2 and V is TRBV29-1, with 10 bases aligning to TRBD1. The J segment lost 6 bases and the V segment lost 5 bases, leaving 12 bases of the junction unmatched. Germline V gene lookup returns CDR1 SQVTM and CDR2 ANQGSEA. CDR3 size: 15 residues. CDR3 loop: CSVYRDRGVEHGYTF. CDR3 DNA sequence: TGCAGCGTTTACCGGGACAGGGGTGTAGAGCATGGCTACACCTTC.

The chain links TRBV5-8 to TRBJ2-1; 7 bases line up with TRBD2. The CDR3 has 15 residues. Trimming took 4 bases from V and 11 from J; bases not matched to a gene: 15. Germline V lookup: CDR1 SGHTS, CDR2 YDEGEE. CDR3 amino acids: CASSLGLVPVMKQFF. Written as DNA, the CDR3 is TGTGCCAGCAGCCTTGGACTAGTCCCCGTGATGAAGCAGTTCTTC.

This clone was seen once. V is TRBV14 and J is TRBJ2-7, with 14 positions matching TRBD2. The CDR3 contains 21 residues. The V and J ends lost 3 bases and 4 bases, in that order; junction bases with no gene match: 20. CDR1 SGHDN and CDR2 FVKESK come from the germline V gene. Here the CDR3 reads CASSHQGGAPGLAGVPYEQYF. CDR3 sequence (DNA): TGTGCCAGCAGCCACCAGGGGGGGGCGCCGGGACTAGCGGGAGTTCCGTACGAGCAGTACTTC.

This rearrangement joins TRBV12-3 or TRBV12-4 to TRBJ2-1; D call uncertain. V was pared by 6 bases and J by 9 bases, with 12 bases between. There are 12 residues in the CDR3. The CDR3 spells CASRKSSVEQFF. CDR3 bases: TGTGCCAGCAGGAAAAGCTCTGTTGAGCAGTTCTTC.